The 15 T cell receptor beta chains in this list originate from one sample, sequenced in a study of response to subunit inactivated influenza vaccine. TCRdb itself ran the RT-PCR reads through MiXCR, one entry per CDR3 protein. The sample has about 650,000 distinct CDR3 sequences, less than 15% seen once. This material consisted of PBMCs from blood, taken roughly 2 weeks before vaccination. These receptors all stem from a man aged 50 to 59 who received an inactivated influenza vaccine.

The V call is TRBV5-6, the J call TRBJ1-1; D is undetermined. CDR1 SGHDT and CDR2 YYEEEE come from the germline V gene. V dropped 0 bases and J dropped 9 bases, with 9 bases sitting between them. The CDR3 is 12 amino acids. The CDR3 nucleotides read TGTGCCAGCAGCTTGGGTGGGGTTCAAGCTTTCTTT. Its protein product is CASSLGGVQAFF.

In its sample, this clonotype was seen a few times. The chain uses TRBV6-2 or TRBV6-3 and TRBJ2-5, with 11 positions matching TRBD1. CDR1 MNHEY and CDR2 SVGEGT come from the germline V gene. The trim removed 2 bases at V and 3 bases at J, leaving 8 bases unmatched. The CDR3 runs 17 residues. The CDR3 DNA reads as TGTGCCAGCAGTTACACTCCGGGACAGGGGGACGAAGAGACCCAGTACTTC. Translated, it gives CASSYTPGQGDEETQYF.

This clonotype has a handful of counts. The rearrangement uses TRBV24-1 and TRBJ2-3, with D perhaps TRBD1 (6 bases). CDR1 and CDR2 from the germline V gene are KGHDR and SFDVKD. V was clipped by 7 bases and J by 1 base, with 20 bases between them. This CDR3 has 17 amino acids. The CDR3 DNA is TGTGCCACCAGCCCCGATGAAGGGGGTACACGCACAGATACGCAGTATTTT. This translates into CATSPDEGGTRTDTQYF.

The gene calls are TRBV28 and TRBJ2-4, with D tentatively TRBD1 (6 bases). This CDR3 comprises 17 residues. The V end was cut by 2 bases, the J end by 1 base, with 15 bases between. Germline V gene lookup returns CDR1 MDHEN and CDR2 SYDVKM. The CDR3 region is CASSLTGMGVAKNIQYF. Here the CDR3 DNA reads TGTGCCAGCAGTTTAACAGGGATGGGTGTCGCCAAAAACATTCAGTACTTC. Looking up the rest from reference TRBV28 and TRBJ2-4 gives the full variable domain: DVKVTQSSRYLVKRTGEKVFLECVQDMDHENMFWYRQDPGLGLRLIYFSYDVKMKEKGDIPEGYSVSREKKERFSLILESASTNQTSMYLCASSLTGMGVAKNIQYFGAGTRLSVL.

This clonotype was detected a few times. This sequence joins TRBV7-2 and TRBJ2-7; 8 bases fit TRBD2. The V segment lost 6 bases and the J segment 2 bases; nucleotides outside the gene matches: 6. The CDR3 runs 14 residues. Germline CDR1 reads SGHTA; CDR2 reads FQGNSA. The CDR3 loop is CASSNQRGPYEQYF. DNA of the CDR3: TGTGCCAGCAGTAATCAGCGGGGGCCCTACGAGCAGTACTTC.

This clonotype was observed a few times. The rearrangement joins TRBV18 to TRBJ2-1, with 7 positions matching TRBD2. Germline V gives CDR1 KGHSH, CDR2 LQKENI. V shed 3 bases and J 6 bases; nucleotides not matched to a gene: 5. CDR3 size: 14 residues. In DNA, the CDR3 is TGTGCCAGCTCACCGACTAGCTCCCCCAATGAGCAGTTCTTC. Translated: CASSPTSSPNEQFF. Variable domain in full (rest from reference TRBV18 and TRBJ2-1): NAGVMQNPRHLVRRRGQEARLRCSPMKGHSHVYWYRQLPEEGLKFMVYLQKENIIDESGMPKERFSAEFPKEGPSILRIQQVVRGDSAAYFCASSPTSSPNEQFFGPGTRLTVL.

This clonotype occurred a few times. The chain has TRBV7-2 and TRBJ2-1; TRBD2 is a possible D gene (6 bases). V dropped 1 base and J dropped 10 bases, with 14 bases sitting between them. This CDR3 is built from 14 residues. In germline, CDR1 is SGHTA, CDR2 FQGNSA. CDR3 nucleotide sequence: TGTGCCAGCAGCTTAGAGCCGGGGACTCACGAGCAGTTCTTC. It codes for CASSLEPGTHEQFF.

The V and J genes are TRBV24-1 and TRBJ2-7, with 8 bases that match TRBD1. The CDR3 runs 12 residues. J lost 6 bases, V lost 6 bases, and 3 bases had no gene match. Germline-derived CDR1 and CDR2 are KGHDR and SFDVKD. Here the CDR3 DNA reads TGTGCCACCAGTCAGGGGGCGAGCGAGCAGTACTTC. It yields the protein CATSQGASEQYF.

V gene TRBV15 combines with J gene TRBJ2-7; D is unclear. V shed 5 bases and J shed 0 bases, with 8 bases lying between them. CDR3 size: 13 residues. CDR1 and CDR2 from the germline V gene are LNHNV and YYDKDF (reference sequence). CDR3 DNA: TGTGCCACCAGCGTAGGCTACTCCTACGAGCAGTACTTC. Translating it yields CATSVGYSYEQYF. Full variable domain (outside the CDR3, taken from reference TRBV15 and TRBJ2-7): DAMVIQNPRYQVTQFGKPVTLSCSQTLNHNVMYWYQQKSSQAPKLLFHYYDKDFNNEADTPDNFQSRRPNTSFCFLDIRSPGLGDTAMYLCATSVGYSYEQYFGPGTRLTVT.

This clonotype was counted between two and nine times. J is TRBJ1-4 and V is TRBV6-5; tentatively, D is TRBD1 (5 bases). V lost 4 bases and J lost 3, with 18 bases in between. CDR3 size: 17 residues. Germline CDR1 is MNHEY and CDR2 is SVGAGI. CDR3: CASSLEGDKSPNEKLFF. Written as DNA, the CDR3 is TGTGCCAGCAGTTTAGAAGGGGATAAGAGTCCTAATGAAAAACTGTTTTTT.

In this sample, this clonotype turned up a few times. The rearrangement links TRBV15 to TRBJ2-2; tentative D call: TRBD2 (5 bases). Germline loops: CDR1 LNHNV, CDR2 YYDKDF (reference sequence). Trimming shortened V by 0 bases and J by 6 bases, and 11 bases separated the two germline ends. This CDR3 is 15 amino acids long. As DNA, the CDR3 is TGTGCCACCAGCAGAGATCGGGGAATCGCCGGGGAGCTGTTTTTT. It specifies CATSRDRGIAGELFF.

This clonotype has only a few counts. This chain links TRBV5-1 with TRBJ1-1; the D gene is possibly TRBD1 (6 bases). V was cut by 1 base and J by 8 bases, with 24 bases left in between. This CDR3 has 17 residues. Germline V gives CDR1 SGHRS, CDR2 YFSETQ. The CDR3 region has the DNA TGCGCCAGCAGCTTGAGTCCAGGGGTCTTCTCCGGACAAGAAGCTTTCTTT. As protein: CASSLSPGVFSGQEAFF.

This chain connects TRBV7-2 to TRBJ2-1; maybe TRBD2 (5 bases). CDR1 and CDR2 (germline): SGHTA, FQGNSA. CDR3 length: 16 amino acids. V was pared by 5 bases and J by 1 base, with 15 bases between. CDR3 nucleotide sequence: TGTGCCAGCAGCCCTGACTACTTCCATTCCTACAATGAGCAGTTCTTC. Its protein is CASSPDYFHSYNEQFF.

This clonotype was observed many times. The chain combines TRBV10-3 with TRBJ2-3; D not certain. The CDR3 has 13 amino acids. Germline CDR1 ENHRY, CDR2 SYGVKD. V gave up 7 bases and J gave up 0 bases, with 8 bases separating them. As DNA, the CDR3 is TGTGCCATCACGCGTGGGAGCACAGATACGCAGTATTTT. Its protein is CAITRGSTDTQYF.

This clonotype has a handful of counts. V gene TRBV20-1 combines with J gene TRBJ2-7; 9 bases line up with TRBD1. The CDR3 consists of 12 residues. V gave up 4 bases and J gave up 6 bases; unmatched junction bases: 4. CDR1 is DFQATT and CDR2 is SNEGSKA in the germline V gene (reference sequence). CDR3: CSATGTGFEQYF. The CDR3 nucleotides read TGCAGTGCTACCGGGACAGGGTTCGAGCAGTACTTC.